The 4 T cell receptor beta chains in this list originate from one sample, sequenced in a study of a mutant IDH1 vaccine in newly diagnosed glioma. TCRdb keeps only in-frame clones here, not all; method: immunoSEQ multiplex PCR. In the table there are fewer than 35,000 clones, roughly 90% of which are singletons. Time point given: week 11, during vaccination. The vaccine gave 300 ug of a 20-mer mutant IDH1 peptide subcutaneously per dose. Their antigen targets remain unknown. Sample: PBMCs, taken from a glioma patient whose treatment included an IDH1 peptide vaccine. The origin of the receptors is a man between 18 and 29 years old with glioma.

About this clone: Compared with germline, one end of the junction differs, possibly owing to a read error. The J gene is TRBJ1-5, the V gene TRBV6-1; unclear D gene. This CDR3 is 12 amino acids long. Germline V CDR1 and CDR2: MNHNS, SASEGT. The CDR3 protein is CASREDGEAQHF. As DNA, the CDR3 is TGTGCCAGCAGGGAAGACGGGGAAGCCCAGCATTTT.

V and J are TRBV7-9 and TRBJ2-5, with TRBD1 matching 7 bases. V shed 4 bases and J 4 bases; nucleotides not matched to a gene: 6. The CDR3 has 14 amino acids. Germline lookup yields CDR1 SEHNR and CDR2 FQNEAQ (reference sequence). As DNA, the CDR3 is TGTGCCAGCAGCTCAGGGGGACAGTTAGAGACCCAGTACTTC. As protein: CASSSGGQLETQYF.

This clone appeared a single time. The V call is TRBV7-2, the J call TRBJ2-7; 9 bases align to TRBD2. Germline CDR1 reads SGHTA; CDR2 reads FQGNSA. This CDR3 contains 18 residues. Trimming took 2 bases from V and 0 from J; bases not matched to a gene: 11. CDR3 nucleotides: TGTGCCAGCAGCTTACGGGATGGCGGGAGGGCCTACTCCTACGAGCAGTACTTC. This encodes CASSLRDGGRAYSYEQYF.

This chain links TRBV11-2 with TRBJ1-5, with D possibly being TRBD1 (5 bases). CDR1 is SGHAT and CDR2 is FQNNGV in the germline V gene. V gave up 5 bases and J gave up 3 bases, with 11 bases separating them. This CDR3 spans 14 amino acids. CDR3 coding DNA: TGTGCCAGCAGCCGGGACGGCTACAATCAGCCCCAGCATTTT. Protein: CASSRDGYNQPQHF.